The entry that follows covers one TCR beta chain sequence. Its antigen is not yet known. Within one base of it there is no much larger clone, and no base qualities were kept. Via the germline V gene (reference sequence), CDR1 is MNHEY and CDR2 SMNVEV. From the cysteine through the phenylalanine, the CDR3 covers 20 amino acids. Of all the DNA, just the CDR3 is kept, 60 bases in frame from base 1. Trimming takes 0 bases off V and 2 bases off J; junction bases not matched to a gene: 15. Library method: the immunoSEQ multiplex PCR assay. To provide template for TCR sequencing, every sample had RNA extracted and reverse transcribed into cDNA. First-strand cDNA was synthesized with SuperScript III using a 2:1 mix of oligo-dT and random hexamers. Amplification bias was assessed with a synthetic immune receptor repertoire, and residual bias was removed computationally. From the authors' description of their analysis: Raw reads were preprocessed for error removal, and CDR3 was defined according to IMGT conventions as running from the conserved cysteine to phenylalanine. To get clonality, Shannon entropy was normalized by log2 of the number of productive unique TCRs and the result was subtracted from 1. Whether each scalp clone was CD4 or CD8 was inferred by checking scalp TCRbeta sequences against the CD4 and CD8 repertoires from sorted blood. TCRdb carries this immuneACCESS record with in-frame sequences only. Its versions omit some clonotypes, under half of them owing to an unresolved V gene in the studies checked, with the rest unexplained. V and J calls and clone size are copied from that table; D and trimming were computed from the DNA. The sample data list some 44,000 clones, and roughly 92% of these were observed just once. Over 15% of the sample lies in the top ten.

The data are from a study of CD8+ T cells in alopecia areata (dated by TCRdb to about 2018). Regarding the complete study: Treated patients were enrolled in an open-label pilot trial of oral tofacitinib at 5 to 10 mg twice daily for moderate-to-severe alopecia areata. immunoSEQ multiplex PCR using 35 Vbeta forward primers and 13 Jbeta reverse primers was used to amplify TCRbeta CDR3 regions. Scalp clonality was compared across normal scalp (n=4), patchy alopecia areata scalp (n=8), and alopecia totalis/universalis scalp (n=8). Disease severity in treated patients was measured with the SALT score, which quantifies the percentage of affected scalp surface area. The RNA source kit depended on sample type: the PAXgene miRNA kit for fixed scalp, the miRNeasy kit for PBMCs, and the RNeasy kit for mouse skin. On the human side, TCRbeta sequencing was run on scalp tissue and on sorted CD4+ and CD8+ peripheral blood T cells from healthy controls and from alopecia areata patients with either patchy or totalis/universalis disease. The study used high-throughput TCRbeta sequencing to examine T cell clonal expansion in alopecia areata, in both the C3H/HeJ mouse model and human patients. Tofacitinib was administered for 6 to 18 months, and 6 months of follow-up off drug were then conducted to assess delayed response and recurrence. Patients on tofacitinib were biopsied at baseline and after 4 and 24 weeks of treatment, and several of the patients also had a later scalp biopsy. Here is what the overall study found, with its caveats: Because the treated cohort was small and had just a single nonresponder, larger studies are needed to establish links between baseline CD8+ expansion and response. Shared TCR sequences between patients were less evident than in mice, which may be partly attributable to HLA diversity in the patient population. During tofacitinib treatment, many expanded lesional clones stuck around in both scalp and blood, and this persistence may partly explain why relapse happens after treatment is stopped. Tofacitinib significantly decreased scalp clonality and the number of expanded CD8+ clones among the top 100 scalp clones. Higher clonality and more expanded CD8+ clones were observed in lesional scalp than in normal scalp, particularly in alopecia totalis/universalis, a finding suggestive of antigenic drive. Scalp TCR repertoire analysis is complicated because resident alphabeta T cells in normal human skin are also sequenced, whereas mouse skin is dominated by gammadelta T cells.

This specimen's time point label, interpreted: roughly 24 weeks on oral tofacitinib. The treatment or condition label for this specimen denotes: oral pan-JAK inhibitor, 5-10 mg twice daily. Lesional scalp punch biopsies and peripheral blood were collected from alopecia areata patients. PBMCs were isolated by density centrifugation and stained for CD3, CD4 and CD8, after which CD4+ and CD8+ T cells were sorted on a FACSAria. The starting material was CD8+ T cells sorted from blood, obtained at week 24, from a patient treated with tofacitinib. The rearranged chain carries TRBV27 and TRBJ2-3; 9 bases in between match TRBD1. The receptor was derived from a human donor with alopecia areata. For the CDR3, the sequence is CASSLSPPGQGALNTDTQYF. At the DNA level, the sequence is TGTGCCAGCAGTTTATCACCCCCGGGACAGGGTGCACTAAACACAGATACGCAGTATTTT.